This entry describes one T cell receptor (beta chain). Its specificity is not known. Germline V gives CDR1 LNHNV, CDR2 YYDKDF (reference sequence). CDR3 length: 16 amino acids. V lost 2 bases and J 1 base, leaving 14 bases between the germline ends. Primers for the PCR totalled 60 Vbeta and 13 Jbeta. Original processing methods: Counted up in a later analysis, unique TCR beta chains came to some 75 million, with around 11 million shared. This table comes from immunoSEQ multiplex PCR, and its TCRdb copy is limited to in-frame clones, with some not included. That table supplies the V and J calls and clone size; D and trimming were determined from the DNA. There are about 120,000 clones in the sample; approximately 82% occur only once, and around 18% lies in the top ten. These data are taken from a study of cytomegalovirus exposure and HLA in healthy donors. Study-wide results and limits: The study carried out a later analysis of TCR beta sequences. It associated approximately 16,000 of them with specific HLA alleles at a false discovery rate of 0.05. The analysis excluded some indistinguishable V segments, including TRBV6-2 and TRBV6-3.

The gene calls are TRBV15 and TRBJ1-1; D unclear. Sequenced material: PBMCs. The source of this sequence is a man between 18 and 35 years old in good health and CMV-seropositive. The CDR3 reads CATSRPTSGGNTEAFF. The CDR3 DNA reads TGTGCCACCAGCAGACCGACAAGTGGAGGGAACACTGAAGCTTTCTTT. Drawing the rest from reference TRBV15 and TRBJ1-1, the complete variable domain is DAMVIQNPRYQVTQFGKPVTLSCSQTLNHNVMYWYQQKSSQAPKLLFHYYDKDFNNEADTPDNFQSRRPNTSFCFLDIRSPGLGDTAMYLCATSRPTSGGNTEAFFGQGTRLTVV.